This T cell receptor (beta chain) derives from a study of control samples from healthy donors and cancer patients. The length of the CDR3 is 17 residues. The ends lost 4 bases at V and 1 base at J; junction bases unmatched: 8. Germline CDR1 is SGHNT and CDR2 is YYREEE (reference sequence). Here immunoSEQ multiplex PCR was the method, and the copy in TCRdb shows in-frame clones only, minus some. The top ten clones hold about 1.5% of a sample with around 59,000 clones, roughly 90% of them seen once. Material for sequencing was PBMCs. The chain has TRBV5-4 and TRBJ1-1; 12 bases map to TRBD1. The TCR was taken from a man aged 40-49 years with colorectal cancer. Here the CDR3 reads CASSAGTGGAGNTEAFF. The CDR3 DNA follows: TGTGCCAGCAGCGCAGGGACAGGGGGCGCGGGGAACACTGAAGCTTTCTTT.